This T cell receptor (beta chain) was sequenced during a study of Ad26.COV2.S vaccination and SARS-CoV-2 variants. Treatment of the sample: 19 received Ad26.COV2.S at low or high dose, single or two shots; about 5 received placebo; per-sample allocation not given. Sampling took place 63 days after the first vaccine or placebo injection. The repertoire was sequenced with immunoSEQ multiplex PCR; TCRdb's copy has only in-frame clones and lacks some. This sample carries 350,000 to 450,000 clones, about nine tenths of them seen once, and the ten largest clones take about 2%. The sample in question was peripheral blood, obtained in a trial of Ad26.COV2.S vaccine versus placebo. The origin of this receptor is a person aged 18 to 59 who received the Ad26.COV2.S COVID-19 vaccine or a placebo.

CDR3 amino acids: CASSSGFMNTEAFF. CDR3 DNA sequence: TGTGCCAGCAGTTCGGGGTTCATGAACACTGAAGCTTTCTTT. J is TRBJ1-1 and V is TRBV27, with D uncertain. Trimming shortened V by 4 bases and J by 0 bases, and 9 bases separated the two germline ends. The germline gives CDR1 MNHEY, CDR2 SMNVEV (reference sequence). This CDR3 contains 14 residues.